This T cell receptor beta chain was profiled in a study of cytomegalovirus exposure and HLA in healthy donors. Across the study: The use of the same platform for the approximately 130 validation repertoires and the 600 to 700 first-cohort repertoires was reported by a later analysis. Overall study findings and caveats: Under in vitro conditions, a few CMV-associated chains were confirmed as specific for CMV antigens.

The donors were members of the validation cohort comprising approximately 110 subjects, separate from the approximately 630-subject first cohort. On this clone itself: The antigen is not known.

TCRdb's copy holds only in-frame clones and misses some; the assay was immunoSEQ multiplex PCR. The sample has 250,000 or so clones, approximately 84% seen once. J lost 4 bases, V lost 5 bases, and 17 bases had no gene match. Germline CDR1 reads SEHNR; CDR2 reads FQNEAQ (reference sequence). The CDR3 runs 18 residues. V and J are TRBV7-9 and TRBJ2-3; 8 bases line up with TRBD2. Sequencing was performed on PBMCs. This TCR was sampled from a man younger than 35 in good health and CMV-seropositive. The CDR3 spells CASSPPRGSGKASDTQYF. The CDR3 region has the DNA TGTGCCAGCAGCCCACCGAGAGGTAGCGGGAAGGCATCAGATACGCAGTATTTT.